This TCR beta chain was sequenced for a study of blood T cell repertoires in COVID-19. Study-wide context: Samples came from the United States, Italy and Spain, spanning acute and convalescent COVID-19. In each case, the material was cDNA or gDNA derived from T cells, B-cell-depleted T cells, or PBMCs.

This CDR3 comprises 18 residues. V was clipped by 2 bases and J by 2 bases; unmatched bases: 10. Germline values: CDR1 SGHDN, CDR2 FVKESK. Seattle-derived patients entered the study during active infection and were followed longitudinally. Assay used: immunoSEQ multiplex PCR; TCRdb lists only in-frame clones, some missing. The data contain 200,000 to 250,000 clones, about 81% of them singletons. This TCR came from a woman of 80 years or more with COVID-19, enrolled during active disease. J is TRBJ2-1 and V is TRBV14; 9 bases fit TRBD2. The specimen sequenced was peripheral blood. The CDR3 spells CASSQRGSGGTTYNEQFF. CDR3 sequence (DNA): TGTGCCAGCAGCCAAAGGGGTAGCGGGGGCACCACCTACAATGAGCAGTTCTTC.